This T cell receptor beta chain stems from a study of blood T cell repertoires in COVID-19 (dated by TCRdb to the early 2020s). With respect to the entire study: The collaborator samples originated in the United States, Italy and Spain and spanned the acute and convalescent phases of COVID-19. The material from the prospective study consisted of cDNA or gDNA derived from T cells, B-cell-depleted T cells, or PBMCs. Deeply sampled blood TCRbeta repertoires from subjects exposed to, actively infected with, or recovered from COVID-19 were included in the dataset. A freely available public database, intended as a resource for researchers studying the immune response to SARS-CoV-2, is where the repertoires were released. Samples came from the ongoing ImmuneRACE study (first 160 participants) plus 1,254 subjects from 6 global collaborators. The sample metadata nearly always contained a de-identified subject ID, COVID-19 status, age in years and sex. Where available, HLA class I and class II types were taken from metadata supplied by the sample provider and were not determined by assay-based typing. The research as a whole found: The amount of clinical and demographic metadata varied by source and participant and was provided uncurated.

On this clone itself: There is no known antigen for this receptor. No quality values exist for individual bases; no much larger clone is one base distant.

Each collaborating institution followed its own protocols to collect whole blood in K2EDTA tubes. For TCRbeta analysis, collaborators shipped samples in one of three forms: frozen whole blood, isolated PBMCs, or DNA extracted from either of those sample types. The CDR3 numbers 19 residues from cysteine through phenylalanine. Just the 57-base CDR3 DNA is kept, in frame starting at base 1. TCRbeta CDR3 regions were amplified from genomic DNA by means of the immunoSEQ Assay, a bias-controlled multiplex PCR. From the authors' description of their analysis: The number of nucleated cells in each sample was estimated from the amplification of reference gene primers within the assay. To quantify the absolute abundance of each unique TCRbeta CDR3 rearrangement, sequence reads were collapsed and filtered. For each sample, productive Simpson clonality was calculated as the square root of Simpson's diversity index across productive rearrangements. As stored in TCRdb, this immuneACCESS dataset retains in-frame rearrangements with V and J assigned. A fraction of the clones does not appear; measured against another copy, unresolved V genes explain less than half of the discrepancy, and the remainder lacks a known reason. V and J calls and clone size are copied from that table; D and trimming were computed from the DNA. The sample profile shows some 99,000 clones; roughly 80% of them were found once. In total, the top ten clones hold about 11% of the sample.

This chain joins TRBV12-2 to TRBJ2-2; the DNA was not used to check the table's D call, TRBD2. TRBV12-2 is reported as a pseudogene. The clonotype was recovered from a woman of 80 years or more with acute or convalescent COVID-19. Material: peripheral blood. The DNA sequence follows: TGTGCAAGTCGCTTAGCGTCGGTTCTTGCGGGGACGAACACCGGGGAGCTGTTTTTT. Its translation reads: CASRLASVLAGTNTGELFF.